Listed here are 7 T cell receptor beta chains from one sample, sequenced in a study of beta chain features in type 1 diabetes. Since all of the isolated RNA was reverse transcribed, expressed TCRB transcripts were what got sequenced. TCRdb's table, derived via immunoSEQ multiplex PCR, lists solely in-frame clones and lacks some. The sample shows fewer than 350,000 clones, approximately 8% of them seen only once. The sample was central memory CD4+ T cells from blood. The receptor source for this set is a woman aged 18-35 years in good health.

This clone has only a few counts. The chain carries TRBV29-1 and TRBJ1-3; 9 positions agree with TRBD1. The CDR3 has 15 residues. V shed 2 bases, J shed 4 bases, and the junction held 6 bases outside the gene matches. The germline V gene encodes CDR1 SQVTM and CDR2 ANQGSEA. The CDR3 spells CSVETLQGAGNTIYF. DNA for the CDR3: TGCAGCGTTGAAACCCTACAGGGGGCAGGAAACACCATATATTTT. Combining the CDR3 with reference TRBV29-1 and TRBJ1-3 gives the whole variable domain SAVISQKPSRDICQRGTSLTIQCQVDSQVTMMFWYRQQPGQSLTLIATANQGSEATYESGFVIDKFPISRPNLTFSTLTVSNMSPEDSSIYLCSVETLQGAGNTIYFGEGSWLTVV.

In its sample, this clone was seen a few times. The CDR3 DNA sequence: TGTGCCAGCAGCCCTCGGACTAGCGGGGGGAACACAGATACGCAGTATTTT. Encoded protein: CASSPRTSGGNTDTQYF. The genes are TRBV7-6 and TRBJ2-3; TRBD2 agrees at 14 bases. V lost 5 bases, J lost 2 bases, and 6 bases stayed unmatched. From germline, CDR1 is SGHVS and CDR2 FNYEAQ. The CDR3 loop spans 17 amino acids.

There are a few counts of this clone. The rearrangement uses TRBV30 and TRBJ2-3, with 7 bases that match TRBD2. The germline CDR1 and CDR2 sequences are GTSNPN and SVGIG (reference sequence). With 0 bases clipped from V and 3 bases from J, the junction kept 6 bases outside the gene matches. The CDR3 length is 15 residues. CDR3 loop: CAWSVGGVGTDTQYF. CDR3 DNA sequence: TGTGCCTGGAGTGTTGGGGGGGTAGGAACAGATACGCAGTATTTT.

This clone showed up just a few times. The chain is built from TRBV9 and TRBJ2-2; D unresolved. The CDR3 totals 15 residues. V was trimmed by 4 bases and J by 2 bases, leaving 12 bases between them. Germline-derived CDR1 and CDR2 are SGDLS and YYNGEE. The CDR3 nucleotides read TGTGCCAGCAGCCCGTCCCGGTATAACACCGGGGAGCTGTTTTTT. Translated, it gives CASSPSRYNTGELFF. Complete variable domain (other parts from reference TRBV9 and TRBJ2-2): DSGVTQTPKHLITATGQRVTLRCSPRSGDLSVYWYQQSLDQGLQFLIQYYNGEERAKGNILERFSAQQFPDLHSELNLSSLELGDSALYFCASSPSRYNTGELFFGEGSRLTVL.

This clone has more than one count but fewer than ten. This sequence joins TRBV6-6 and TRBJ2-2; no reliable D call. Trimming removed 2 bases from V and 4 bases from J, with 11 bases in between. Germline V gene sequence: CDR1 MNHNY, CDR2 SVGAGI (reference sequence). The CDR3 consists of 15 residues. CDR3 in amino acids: CASSYTWAATGELFF. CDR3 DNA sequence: TGTGCCAGCAGTTACACTTGGGCCGCCACCGGGGAGCTGTTTTTT.

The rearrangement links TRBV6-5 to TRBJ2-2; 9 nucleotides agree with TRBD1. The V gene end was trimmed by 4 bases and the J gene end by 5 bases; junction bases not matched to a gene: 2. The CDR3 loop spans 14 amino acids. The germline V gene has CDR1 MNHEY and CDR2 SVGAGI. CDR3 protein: CASSWGQGTGELFF. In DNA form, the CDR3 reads TGTGCCAGCAGTTGGGGACAGGGAACCGGGGAGCTGTTTTTT.

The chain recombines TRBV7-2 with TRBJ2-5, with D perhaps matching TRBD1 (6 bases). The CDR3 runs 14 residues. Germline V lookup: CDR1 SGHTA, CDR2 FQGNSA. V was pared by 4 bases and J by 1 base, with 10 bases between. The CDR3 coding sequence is TGTGCCAGCAGCTCCCGACAGGCCCAAGAGACCCAGTACTTC. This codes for CASSSRQAQETQYF.